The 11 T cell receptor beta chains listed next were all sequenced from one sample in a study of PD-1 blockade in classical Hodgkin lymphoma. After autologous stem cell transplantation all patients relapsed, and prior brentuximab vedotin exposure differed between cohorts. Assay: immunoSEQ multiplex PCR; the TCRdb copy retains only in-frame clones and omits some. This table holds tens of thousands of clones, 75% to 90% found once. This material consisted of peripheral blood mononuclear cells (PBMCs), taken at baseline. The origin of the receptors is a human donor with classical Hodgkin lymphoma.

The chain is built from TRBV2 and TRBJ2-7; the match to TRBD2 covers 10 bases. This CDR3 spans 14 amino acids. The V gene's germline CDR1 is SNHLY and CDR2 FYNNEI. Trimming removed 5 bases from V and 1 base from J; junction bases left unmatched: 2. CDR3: CASSYSGGSYEQYF. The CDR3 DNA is TGTGCCAGCAGTTATAGCGGGGGGTCCTACGAGCAGTACTTC.

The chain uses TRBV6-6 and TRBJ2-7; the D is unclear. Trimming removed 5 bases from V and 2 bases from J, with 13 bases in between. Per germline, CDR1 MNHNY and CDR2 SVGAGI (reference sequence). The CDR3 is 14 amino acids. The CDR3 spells CASSPRRLTYEQYF. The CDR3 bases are TGTGCCAGCAGTCCTCGACGGCTGACCTACGAGCAGTACTTC.

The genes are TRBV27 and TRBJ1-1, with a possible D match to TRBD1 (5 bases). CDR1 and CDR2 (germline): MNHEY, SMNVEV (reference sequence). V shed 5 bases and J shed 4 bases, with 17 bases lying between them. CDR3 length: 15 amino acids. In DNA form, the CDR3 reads TGTGCCAGCAGTCAGGGATCCTCCTTGATCACTGAAGCTTTCTTT. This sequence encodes CASSQGSSLITEAFF.

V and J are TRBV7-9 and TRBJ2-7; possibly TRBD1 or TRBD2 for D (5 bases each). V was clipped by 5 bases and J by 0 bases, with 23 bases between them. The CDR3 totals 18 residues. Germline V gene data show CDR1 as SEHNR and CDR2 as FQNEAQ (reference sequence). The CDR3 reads CASSRRVGDLKSSYEQYF. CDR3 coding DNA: TGTGCCAGCAGCCGACGGGTGGGGGATCTTAAGAGCTCCTACGAGCAGTACTTC.

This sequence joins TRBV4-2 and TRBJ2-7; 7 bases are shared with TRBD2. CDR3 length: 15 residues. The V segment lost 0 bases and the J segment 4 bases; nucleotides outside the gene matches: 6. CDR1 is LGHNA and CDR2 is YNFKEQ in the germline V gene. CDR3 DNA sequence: TGTGCCAGCAGCCAAGATCAAGGGACTATATACGAGCAGTACTTC. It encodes CASSQDQGTIYEQYF.

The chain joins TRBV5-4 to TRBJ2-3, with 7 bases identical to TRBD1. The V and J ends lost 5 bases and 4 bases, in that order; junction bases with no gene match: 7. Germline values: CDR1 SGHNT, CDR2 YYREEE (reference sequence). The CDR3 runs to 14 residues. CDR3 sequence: CASRKTGVPDTQYF. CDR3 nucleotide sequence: TGTGCCAGCAGAAAAACAGGGGTTCCAGATACGCAGTATTTT.

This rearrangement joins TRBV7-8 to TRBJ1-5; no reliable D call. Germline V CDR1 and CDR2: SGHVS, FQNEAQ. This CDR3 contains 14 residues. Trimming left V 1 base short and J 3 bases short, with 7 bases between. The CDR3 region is CASSLGGINQPQHF. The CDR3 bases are TGTGCCAGCAGCTTAGGGGGAATCAATCAGCCCCAGCATTTT.

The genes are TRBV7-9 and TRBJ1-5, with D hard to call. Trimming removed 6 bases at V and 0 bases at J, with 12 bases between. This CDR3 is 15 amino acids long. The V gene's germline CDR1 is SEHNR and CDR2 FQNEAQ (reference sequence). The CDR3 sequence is CASSPGLDSNQPQHF. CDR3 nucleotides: TGTGCCAGCAGTCCCGGACTCGATAGCAATCAGCCCCAGCATTTT.

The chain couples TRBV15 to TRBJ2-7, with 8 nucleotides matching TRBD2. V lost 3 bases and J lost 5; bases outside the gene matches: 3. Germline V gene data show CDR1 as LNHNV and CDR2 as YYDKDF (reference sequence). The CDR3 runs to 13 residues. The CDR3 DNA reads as TGTGCCACCAGCAGGACGGGAGGGGACGAGCAGTACTTC. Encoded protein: CATSRTGGDEQYF.

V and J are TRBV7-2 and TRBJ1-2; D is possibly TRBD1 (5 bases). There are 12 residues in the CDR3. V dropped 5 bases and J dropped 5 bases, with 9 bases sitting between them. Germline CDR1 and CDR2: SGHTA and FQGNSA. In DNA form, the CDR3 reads TGTGCCAGCAGCCCGCAGGGTTATGGCTACACCTTC. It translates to CASSPQGYGYTF.

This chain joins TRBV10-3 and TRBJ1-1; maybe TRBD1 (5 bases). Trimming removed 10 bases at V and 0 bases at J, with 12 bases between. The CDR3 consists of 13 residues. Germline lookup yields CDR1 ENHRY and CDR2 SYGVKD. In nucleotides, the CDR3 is TGTGCCACCCAACAGGACTTGAACACTGAAGCTTTCTTT. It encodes CATQQDLNTEAFF.